These T cell receptor beta chains were read from a single sample in a study of cytomegalovirus exposure and HLA in healthy donors. TCRdb's copy holds only in-frame clones and misses some; the assay was immunoSEQ multiplex PCR. The sample contains approximately 190,000 clones, around 84% of which appear only once. Sequencing was performed on PBMCs. These receptors were obtained from a woman in her twenties or thirties in good health and CMV-seropositive. Each CDR3 is given with its conserved first and last residue. Each record gives: D gene, J gene, V gene, clone size, CDR3 DNA, CDR3 protein. The D gene is left open where the match is weak. Size values are once, few and many counts, or a class for expanded clones, and some rows have none.

.	TRBJ1-2	TRBV5-1	.	TGCGCCAGCAGCTTGGGCCGGGGTTATGGCTACACCTTC	CASSLGRGYGYTF
.	TRBJ1-1	TRBV29-1	.	TGCAGCGCTGGGGGATTGGACAGAGAGAACACTGAAGCTTTCTTT	CSAGGLDRENTEAFF
.	TRBJ2-7	TRBV6-5	once	TGTGCCAGCAGTTCGGGACTCCCGGCTCCTAAGCAGTACTTC	CASSSGLPAPKQYF
TRBD2	TRBJ2-3	TRBV28	few	TGTGCCAGCAGTTCGAGACTAGCGGGAGGGCTGAACACAGATACGCAGTATTTT	CASSSRLAGGLNTDTQYF
TRBD1	TRBJ1-1	TRBV29-1	.	TGCAGCGTTGGGCCCTCGGGACAGGGTTTTGGAGCTTTCTTT	CSVGPSGQGFGAFF
TRBD1	TRBJ2-7	TRBV28	once	TGTGCCAGCAGTTTCCGAATGACAGGGATTCGAGCCTCCTACGAGCAGTACTTC	CASSFRMTGIRASYEQYF
.	TRBJ1-2	TRBV5-1	.	TGCGCCAGCAGCGAACCGGCAGGCGGCTACACCTTC	CASSEPAGGYTF
TRBD2	TRBJ2-3	TRBV5-1	.	TGCGCCAGCAGCCAGACTAGCGGGAGAGGGGCAGATACGCAGTATTTT	CASSQTSGRGADTQYF
TRBD2	TRBJ2-7	TRBV27	.	TGTGCCAGCAGCCGAATCAGGGGGACTAGCGGGCCTCCGAGCTCCTACGAGCAGTACTTC	CASSRIRGTSGPPSSYEQYF
TRBD1	TRBJ2-2	TRBV5-4	.	TGTGCCAGCAGCTCGCCGGGACAGGGGGGTATGACCGGGGAGCTGTTTTTT	CASSSPGQGGMTGELFF
TRBD2	TRBJ2-1	TRBV18	.	TGTGCCAGCTCTCCTCTAGCGGGAGGGGTCAATGAGCAGTTCTTC	CASSPLAGGVNEQFF
.	TRBJ1-2	TRBV27	.	TGTGCCAGCAGTTTAACAGGGTTGGACTATGGCTACACCTTC	CASSLTGLDYGYTF
.	TRBJ2-7	TRBV25-1	.	TGTGCCAGCAGTGAATATGCCAGGGCCGAGCAGTACTTC	CASSEYARAEQYF
.	TRBJ1-1	TRBV28	.	TGTGCCAGCAGTCCCACCGGGACAATGACATCCAGCACTGAAGCTTTCTTT	CASSPTGTMTSSTEAFF
TRBD2	TRBJ2-7	TRBV7-9	.	TGTGCCAGCAGCTTAACTAGCGGGAGTTACGAGCAGTACTTC	CASSLTSGSYEQYF
TRBD2	TRBJ2-3	TRBV2	.	TGTGCCAGCAGACCCGGGACTAGCGTTTCAGATACGCAGTATTTT	CASRPGTSVSDTQYF
.	TRBJ1-2	TRBV27	.	TGTGCCAGCAGACTTCGCGGCGATTATGGCTACACCTTC	CASRLRGDYGYTF
.	TRBJ2-3	TRBV27	.	TGTGCCAGCAGAGCAAGCGGGACAGATACGCAGTATTTT	CASRASGTDTQYF
TRBD2	TRBJ2-1	TRBV27	.	TGTGCCAGCAGTTTACGTGTCGGAGGGGGACTAGCGGGAGTACATGAGCAGTTCTTC	CASSLRVGGGLAGVHEQFF
.	TRBJ1-4	TRBV4-2	.	TGTGCCAGCAGCCAAGAACTCGAAGCCGAAAAACTGTTTTTT	CASSQELEAEKLFF
.	TRBJ1-1	TRBV7-9	.	TGTGCCAGCAGTCTAAGCGCGAACACTGAAGCTTTCTTT	CASSLSANTEAFF
.	TRBJ2-7	TRBV6-1	.	TGTGCCAGCCGAGCTGACTACGAGCAGTACTTC	CASRADYEQYF
TRBD2	TRBJ2-1	TRBV7-2	.	TGTGCCAGCAGCTTACTGGGACTAGGCGGCAATGAGCAGTTCTTC	CASSLLGLGGNEQFF
.	TRBJ1-1	TRBV29-1	.	TGCAGCGTTGAGAGGGTGATGGACACTGAAGCTTTCTTT	CSVERVMDTEAFF
.	TRBJ2-3	TRBV29-1	.	TGCAGCGTTGACGGGACAAACACAGATACGCAGTATTTT	CSVDGTNTDTQYF
.	TRBJ2-7	TRBV28	few	TGTGCCAGCAGGAGGACAGTCGGAGAGCAGTACTTC	CASRRTVGEQYF
TRBD2	TRBJ2-1	TRBV9	.	TGTGCCAGCAGCCCGCGACTAGCGGCTTACAATGAGCAGTTCTTC	CASSPRLAAYNEQFF
TRBD2	TRBJ2-1	TRBV7-9	few	TGTGCCAGCAGCTTAAACCGGACTAGCGGATCCAATGAGCAGTTCTTC	CASSLNRTSGSNEQFF
TRBD1	TRBJ1-2	TRBV5-6	.	TGTGCCAGCAGCTTCAGACAGGGTGGCTACTATGGCTACACCTTC	CASSFRQGGYYGYTF
TRBD2	TRBJ2-3	TRBV29-1	.	TGCAGCGCTGGGACTAGCGGCCTCACAGATACGCAGTATTTT	CSAGTSGLTDTQYF
.	TRBJ2-1	TRBV29-1	.	TGCAGCGTTACCGAGAGAAATGAGCAGTTCTTC	CSVTERNEQFF
.	TRBJ1-5	TRBV5-1	few	TGCGCCAGCAGCTTGTCACCGGGATCGGACAATCAGCCCCAGCATTTT	CASSLSPGSDNQPQHF
.	TRBJ2-7	TRBV5-6	.	TGTGCCAGCAGCCTCTCTACTCATATTTGGACAACCTACGAGCAGTACTTC	CASSLSTHIWTTYEQYF
.	TRBJ2-3	TRBV14	.	TGTGCCAGCAGCCGCTCTGACAGGGATACGCAGTATTTT	CASSRSDRDTQYF
.	TRBJ2-2	TRBV6-6	.	TGTGCCAGCAGTTACTCGAGGTCCGGGGGAGGCGGGGAGCTGTTTTTT	CASSYSRSGGGGELFF
.	TRBJ1-2	TRBV6-6	.	TGTGCCAGCAGTTCACGCAGGGAAAGGGCGAGTGGCTACACCTTC	CASSSRRERASGYTF
TRBD1	TRBJ2-5	TRBV7-9	.	TGTGCCAGCAGCAGATGGGACAGGGCAGAGACCCAGTACTTC	CASSRWDRAETQYF
.	TRBJ1-2	TRBV5-1	.	TGCGCCAGCAGCTTCCCGGACTCAAGAAGGGATGGCTACACCTTC	CASSFPDSRRDGYTF
TRBD2	TRBJ2-2	TRBV6-5	.	TGTGCCAGCAGCTCCGGGACTAGCGTTATCCGGGAGCTGTTTTTT	CASSSGTSVIRELFF
.	TRBJ2-3	TRBV18	.	TGTGCCAGCTCACTAGGGAGAGGCACAGATACGCAGTATTTT	CASSLGRGTDTQYF
TRBD1	TRBJ2-7	TRBV5-1	.	TGCGCCAGCAGCTTGAAATCCCCACAGGGGGTCTTCGAGCAGTACTTC	CASSLKSPQGVFEQYF
.	TRBJ2-7	TRBV7-9	.	TGTGCCAGCAGCTCACAGGGTTCCTACGAGCAGTACTTC	CASSSQGSYEQYF
TRBD1	TRBJ1-1	TRBV29-1	.	TGCAGCGTTGAAGCCGGGACAGGTCGTTTGTGGGCTTTCTTT	CSVEAGTGRLWAFF
.	TRBJ2-6	TRBV7-6	.	TGTGCCAGCAGCAGGAGGTCTGGGGCCAACGTCCTGACTTTC	CASSRRSGANVLTF
TRBD1	TRBJ1-2	TRBV12-5	.	TGTGCTAGTGGTTTGGGGACAGGGCCGGGGGGCTACACCTTC	CASGLGTGPGGYTF
TRBD2	TRBJ2-7	TRBV5-6	.	TGTGCCAGCAGCTTCGGAGCGGGAGGAGGCTACGAGCAGTACTTC	CASSFGAGGGYEQYF
.	TRBJ1-5	TRBV5-6	.	TGTGCCAGCAGCTTACAGGTATCGGTGAGCAATCAGCCCCAGCATTTT	CASSLQVSVSNQPQHF
TRBD1	TRBJ1-3	TRBV7-8	.	TGTGCCAGCAGCACCTACGACAGGGGGCTCTCTGGAAACACCATATATTTT	CASSTYDRGLSGNTIYF
TRBD1	TRBJ1-1	TRBV6-5	.	TGTGCCAGCAGCAGCCGGGACAGGGACAAAGCTTTCTTT	CASSSRDRDKAFF
.	TRBJ1-2	TRBV10-3	.	TGTGCCATCAGTGAGCCCCCCCCCGGTGGCTACACCTTC	CAISEPPPGGYTF
.	TRBJ1-2	TRBV4-1	few	TGCGCCAGCAGCCCTAGGTGGGGCGCAGATGGCTACACCTTC	CASSPRWGADGYTF
TRBD1	TRBJ2-1	TRBV29-1	few	TGCAGCGTTGTGGCTGAGACAGGGGTCGAGCAGTTCTTC	CSVVAETGVEQFF
.	TRBJ2-1	TRBV29-1	.	TGCAGCGTTGAGAGTTGGAGGGGCAGTGAGCAGTTCTTC	CSVESWRGSEQFF